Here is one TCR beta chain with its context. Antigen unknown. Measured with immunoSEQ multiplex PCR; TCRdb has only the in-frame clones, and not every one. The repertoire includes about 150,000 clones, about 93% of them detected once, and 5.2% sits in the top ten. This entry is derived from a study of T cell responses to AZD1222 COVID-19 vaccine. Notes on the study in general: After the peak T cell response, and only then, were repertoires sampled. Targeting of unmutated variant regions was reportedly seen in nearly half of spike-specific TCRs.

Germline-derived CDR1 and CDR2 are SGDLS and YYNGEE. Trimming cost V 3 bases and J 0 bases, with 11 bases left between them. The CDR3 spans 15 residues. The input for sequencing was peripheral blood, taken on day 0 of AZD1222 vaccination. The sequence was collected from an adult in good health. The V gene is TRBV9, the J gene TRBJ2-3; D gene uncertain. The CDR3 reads CASSASPTSTDTQYF. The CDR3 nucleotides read TGTGCCAGCAGCGCCTCCCCGACAAGCACAGATACGCAGTATTTT. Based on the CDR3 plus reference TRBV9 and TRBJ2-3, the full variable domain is DSGVTQTPKHLITATGQRVTLRCSPRSGDLSVYWYQQSLDQGLQFLIQYYNGEERAKGNILERFSAQQFPDLHSELNLSSLELGDSALYFCASSASPTSTDTQYFGPGTRLTVL.